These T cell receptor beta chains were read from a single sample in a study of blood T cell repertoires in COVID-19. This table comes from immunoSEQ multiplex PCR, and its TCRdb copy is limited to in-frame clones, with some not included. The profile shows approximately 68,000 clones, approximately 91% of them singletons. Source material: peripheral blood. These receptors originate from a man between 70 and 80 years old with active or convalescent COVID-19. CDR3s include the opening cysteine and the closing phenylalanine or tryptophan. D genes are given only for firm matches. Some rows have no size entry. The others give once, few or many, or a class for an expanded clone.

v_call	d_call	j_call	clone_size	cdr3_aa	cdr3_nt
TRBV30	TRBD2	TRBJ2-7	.	CAWSWEGREQYF	TGTGCCTGGAGTTGGGAGGGACGGGAGCAGTACTTC
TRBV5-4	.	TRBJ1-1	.	CASSLRPSGNTEAFF	TGTGCCAGCAGCTTGCGTCCCTCGGGGAACACTGAAGCTTTCTTT
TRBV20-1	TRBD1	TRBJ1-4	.	CSAGQGEKLFF	TGCAGTGCCGGACAGGGTGAAAAACTGTTTTTT
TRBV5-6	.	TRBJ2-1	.	CASSLDFYEQFF	TGTGCCAGCAGCCTGGACTTCTATGAGCAGTTCTTC
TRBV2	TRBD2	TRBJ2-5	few	CASSGTSGYQETQYF	TGTGCCAGCAGTGGGACTAGCGGGTACCAAGAGACCCAGTACTTC
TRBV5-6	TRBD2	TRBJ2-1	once	CASSLGLAGNGQFF	TGTGCCAGCAGCTTGGGACTAGCGGGGAATGGGCAGTTCTTC
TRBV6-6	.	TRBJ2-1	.	CASSQNHPSLTPNEQFF	TGTGCCAGCAGTCAAAATCACCCCTCCTTGACACCTAATGAGCAGTTCTTC
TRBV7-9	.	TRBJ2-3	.	CASSLRLQGTDTQYF	TGTGCCAGCAGCCTCCGACTACAGGGAACAGATACGCAGTATTTT
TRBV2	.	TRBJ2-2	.	CASSSGTETGELFF	TGTGCCAGCAGCTCCGGGACTGAGACCGGGGAGCTGTTTTTT
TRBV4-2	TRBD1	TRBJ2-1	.	CASSQAGQGTYNEQFF	TGTGCCAGCAGCCAAGCGGGACAGGGAACCTACAATGAGCAGTTCTTC
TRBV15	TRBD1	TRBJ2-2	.	CATSPRTGEIAGELFF	TGTGCCACCAGCCCCCGGACAGGGGAAATTGCCGGGGAGCTGTTTTTT
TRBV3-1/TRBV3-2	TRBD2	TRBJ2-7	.	CASSHTSGRPYEQYF	TGTGCCAGCAGCCATACTAGCGGGAGGCCCTACGAGCAGTACTTC
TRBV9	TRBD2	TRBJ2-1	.	CASSETSGIEQFF	TGTGCCAGCAGCGAGACTAGCGGTATAGAGCAGTTCTTC
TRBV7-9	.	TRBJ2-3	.	CASSYQGGAQYF	TGTGCCAGCAGTTACCAGGGCGGAGCGCAGTATTTT
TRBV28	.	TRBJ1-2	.	CASSPLGGPQGYGYTF	TGTGCCAGCAGTCCCCTGGGGGGGCCCCAGGGCTATGGCTACACCTTC
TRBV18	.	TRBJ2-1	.	CASSARGYNEQFF	TGTGCCAGCTCAGCCAGGGGATACAATGAGCAGTTCTTC
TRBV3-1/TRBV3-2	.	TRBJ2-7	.	CASSSLQDSSYEQYF	TGTGCCAGCAGCTCCTTACAGGACAGCTCCTACGAGCAGTACTTC
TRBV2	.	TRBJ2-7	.	CASRPDIGGDEQYF	TGTGCCAGCAGGCCTGACATTGGCGGGGACGAGCAGTACTTC
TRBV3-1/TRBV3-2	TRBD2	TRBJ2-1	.	CASSIGLAGYNEQFF	TGTGCCAGCAGCATCGGACTAGCGGGCTACAATGAGCAGTTCTTC
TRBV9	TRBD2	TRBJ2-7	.	CASSATGTSGSEQYF	TGTGCCAGCAGCGCTACCGGGACTAGCGGGAGCGAGCAGTACTTC
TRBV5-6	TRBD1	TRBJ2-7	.	CASSVMTGKGSYEQYF	TGTGCCAGCAGCGTCATGACAGGGAAAGGTTCCTACGAGCAGTACTTC
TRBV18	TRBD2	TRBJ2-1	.	CASSPTGTSGGTSSYNEQFF	TGTGCCAGCTCACCGACCGGGACTAGCGGGGGGACGAGCTCCTACAATGAGCAGTTCTTC
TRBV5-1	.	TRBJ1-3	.	CASSFQNTIYF	TGCGCCAGCAGCTTCCAAAACACCATATATTTT
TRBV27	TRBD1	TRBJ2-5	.	CASSFSQGAGETQYF	TGTGCCAGCAGTTTTTCGCAGGGGGCGGGAGAGACCCAGTACTTC
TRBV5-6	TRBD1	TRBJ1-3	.	CASSFSGGSGNTIYF	TGTGCCAGCAGCTTTTCAGGGGGATCGGGAAACACCATATATTTT
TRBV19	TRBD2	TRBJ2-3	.	CASKESGTNTQYF	TGTGCCTCAAAGGAAAGCGGGACTAATACGCAGTATTTT
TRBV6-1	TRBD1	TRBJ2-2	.	CASSDTGGRTGELFF	TGTGCCAGCAGTGACACAGGGGGCAGGACCGGGGAGCTGTTTTTT
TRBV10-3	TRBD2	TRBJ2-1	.	CAIRPTSGTYNEQFF	TGTGCCATCAGGCCCACTAGCGGGACGTACAATGAGCAGTTCTTC
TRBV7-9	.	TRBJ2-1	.	CASSPERGRGVTYNEQFF	TGTGCCAGCAGCCCAGAGAGAGGTCGCGGGGTTACCTACAATGAGCAGTTCTTC
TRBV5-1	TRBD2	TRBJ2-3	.	CASSLGLAGGPRTDTQYF	TGCGCCAGCAGCTTGGGACTAGCGGGGGGGCCAAGAACAGATACGCAGTATTTT